This T cell receptor beta chain came from a study of blood T cell repertoires in COVID-19. Study-wide context: Specimens from acute and convalescent COVID-19 originated in the United States, Italy and Spain. PBMCs, B-cell-depleted T cells, or T cells were the source of the cDNA or gDNA that made up the material.

Participant age was roughly 18 to 95 years, and participants resided in about two dozen US areas. A COVID-19 case had been met by exposed participants during the 2 weeks before study entry. Only in-frame clones appear in the TCRdb table, and some are missing; sequencing was by immunoSEQ multiplex PCR. There are about 270,000 clones in the sample; 75% to 95% occur only once, and approximately 2.7% lies in the top ten. V was clipped by 6 bases and J by 4 bases; unmatched bases: 12. The germline gives CDR1 LNHDA, CDR2 SQIVND (reference sequence). The CDR3 spans 16 residues. The chain is built from TRBV19 and TRBJ1-1, with 9 bases fitting TRBD1. The TCR originated in a man aged 40-55 years who had been exposed to COVID-19. The specimen sequenced was PBMCs or T cells enriched from blood (not recorded which). This chain's CDR3 is CASRTGDRVWGTEAFF. The CDR3 DNA sequence: TGTGCCAGTAGGACCGGGGACAGGGTATGGGGCACTGAAGCTTTCTTT. The variable domain in full, with the rest retrieved from reference TRBV19 and TRBJ1-1, is DGGITQSPKYLFRKEGQNVTLSCEQNLNHDAMYWYRQDPGQGLRLIYYSQIVNDFQKGDIAEGYSVSREKKESFPLTVTSAQKNPTAFYLCASRTGDRVWGTEAFFGQGTRLTVV.